The 20 T cell receptor beta chains reported below all come from one sample, sequenced in a study of human T cells and chemical hapten exposure. TCRdb re-analysed the RACE reads in MiXCR, keeping a single row per CDR3 protein. The repertoire holds more than 85,000 distinct CDR3 sequences, with roughly a tenth as singletons. Stated time point: patch test 2, 6 weeks after DPC sensitization. Treatment described: therapeutic diphenylcyclopropenone sensitization with weekly scalp DPC. The input for sequencing was whole blood, taken in connection with sensitization to the hapten diphenylcyclopropenone (DPC). Receptors were obtained from a woman aged 35 to 49 with alopecia areata. Some clones in this sample may be carry-over from other donors' samples.

Ten or more counts support this clonotype. The chain combines TRBV5-1 with TRBJ2-3; D not resolved. Germline-derived CDR1 and CDR2 are SGHRS and YFSETQ. V was trimmed by 2 bases and J by 2 bases, leaving 9 bases between them. The CDR3 consists of 14 residues. The CDR3: CASSFGQSTDTQYF. In DNA form, the CDR3 reads TGCGCCAGCAGCTTCGGGCAGTCCACAGATACGCAGTATTTT.

This clonotype has at least ten counts. The chain combines TRBV6-2 or TRBV6-3 with TRBJ1-1; TRBD1 might be the D (5 bases). The CDR3 covers 13 residues. Germline V gene data show CDR1 as MNHEY and CDR2 as SVGEGT. V gave up 2 bases and J gave up 3 bases, with 7 bases separating them. CDR3 sequence reads: CASSYQGYTEAFF. The CDR3 region has the DNA TGTGCCAGCAGTTACCAGGGATACACTGAAGCTTTCTTT.

The chain has TRBV28 and TRBJ2-2; 9 positions agree with TRBD1. The CDR3 loop spans 15 amino acids. V lost 10 bases and J lost 0; bases outside the gene matches: 6. The germline V gene encodes CDR1 MDHEN and CDR2 SYDVKM. As DNA, the CDR3 is TGTGCCATCATGGGACAGGGCGCGAACACCGGGGAGCTGTTTTTT. This encodes CAIMGQGANTGELFF.

This clonotype has ten or more counts. V and J are TRBV4-2 and TRBJ1-2, with a tentative D call TRBD1 (6 bases). CDR1 is LGHNA, CDR2 YNFKEQ, per germline. The CDR3 consists of 15 residues. Trimming removed 0 bases from V and 4 bases from J, with 12 bases in between. CDR3 coding DNA: TGTGCCAGCAGCCAAGATCAGGGGCAGGTCTATGGCTACACCTTC. Translation: CASSQDQGQVYGYTF.

This clonotype has a count of ten or more. This rearrangement joins TRBV7-2 to TRBJ2-5, with D possibly being TRBD2 (6 bases). This CDR3 comprises 15 residues. CDR1 and CDR2 (germline): SGHTA, FQGNSA. The germline V and J ends were trimmed by 1 base and 5 bases, with 14 bases remaining between them. CDR3 bases: TGTGCCAGCAGCTTAGTTTCGCGGGGCGAGGAGACCCAGTACTTC. Its protein is CASSLVSRGEETQYF.

There are a few counts of this clonotype. V usage is TRBV4-2 and J usage is TRBJ2-7; a possible D gene is TRBD1 (5 bases). With 4 bases removed from V and 5 bases from J, the gap between germline ends came to 15 bases. The V gene's germline CDR1 is LGHNA and CDR2 YNFKEQ. The CDR3 extends over 14 amino acids. The chain's CDR3 is CASSPQGRVDEQYF. CDR3 in DNA: TGTGCCAGCAGCCCCCAGGGTCGTGTTGACGAGCAGTACTTC.

The chain carries TRBV4-2 and TRBJ2-3, with D tentatively TRBD2 (6 bases). The CDR3 is 15 amino acids. Germline V gene lookup returns CDR1 LGHNA and CDR2 YNFKEQ. V shed 1 base and J shed 2 bases, with 10 bases lying between them. DNA for the CDR3: TGTGCCAGCAGCCAAGCGGTAGCGGACACAGATACGCAGTATTTT. This codes for CASSQAVADTDTQYF.

This CDR3 reads CASSTPEGGEAFF. Written as DNA, the CDR3 is TGTGCCAGCAGTACGCCCGAAGGGGGGGAAGCTTTCTTT. The chain employs TRBV6-6 and TRBJ1-1; a weak D match, TRBD1 (6 bases). This CDR3 has 13 residues. Trimming shortened V by 5 bases and J by 8 bases, and 15 bases separated the two germline ends. The germline V gene encodes CDR1 MNHNY and CDR2 SVGAGI (reference sequence).

This clonotype was detected ten times or more. The rearrangement uses TRBV6-6 and TRBJ2-6; 9 bases are a match to TRBD1. CDR1 and CDR2 (germline): MNHNY, SVGAGI (reference sequence). The ends lost 5 bases at V and 0 bases at J; junction bases unmatched: 8. There are 18 residues in the CDR3. CDR3 in DNA: TGTGCCAGCAGTCCCGGGACAGGGACCTTCTCTGGGGCCAACGTCCTGACTTTC. Its translation: CASSPGTGTFSGANVLTF.

This clonotype was counted a few times. This rearrangement joins TRBV29-1 to TRBJ2-7; D perhaps matches TRBD1 (7 bases). CDR3 length equals 13 residues. Germline CDR1 and CDR2: SQVTM and ANQGSEA. Trimming stripped 3 bases from V and 0 bases from J, with 9 bases between. The CDR3 loop is CSVERDSSYEQYF. CDR3 nucleotide sequence: TGCAGCGTTGAGCGGGACAGCTCCTACGAGCAGTACTTC.

The CDR3, as DNA: TGTGCCAGCAGTTTACGACCGGGACAGAAAAACATTCAGTACTTC. Its protein product is CASSLRPGQKNIQYF. The rearrangement joins TRBV12-3 or TRBV12-4 to TRBJ2-4, with 7 bases matching TRBD1. The CDR3 sequence is 15 residues long. J was trimmed by 4 bases and V by 2 bases; bases with no gene match: 5.

This rearrangement joins TRBV7-2 to TRBJ1-2; a weak D match, TRBD1 (5 bases). Germline-derived CDR1 and CDR2 are SGHTA and FQGNSA. The CDR3 contains 13 residues. V was cut by 2 bases and J by 6 bases, with 10 bases left in between. Written as DNA, the CDR3 is TGTGCCAGCAGCTTACTCAGGGTGGATGGCTACACCTTC. Amino acids: CASSLLRVDGYTF.

This clonotype was detected only once. The J gene is TRBJ2-3, the V gene TRBV20-1; 13 bases line up with TRBD2. CDR1 DFQATT and CDR2 SNEGSKA come from the germline V gene (reference sequence). The CDR3 consists of 17 residues. The trim removed 6 bases at V and 0 bases at J, leaving 9 bases unmatched. This CDR3 reads CSAARLAGGASTDTQYF. The CDR3 coding sequence is TGCAGTGCCGCCCGACTAGCGGGGGGTGCTAGCACAGATACGCAGTATTTT.

This clonotype occurred many times. The chain combines TRBV5-1 with TRBJ2-3, with 10 bases that match TRBD2. V lost 7 bases, J lost 5 bases, and 10 bases stayed unmatched. This CDR3 has 15 amino acids. Germline lookup yields CDR1 SGHRS and CDR2 YFSETQ. The CDR3 coding sequence is TGCGCCAGCGGGCGAGCGGGGGGGATCGAAGATACGCAGTATTTT. It codes for CASGRAGGIEDTQYF.

This clonotype was found many times. This chain joins TRBV5-1 and TRBJ2-1, with D perhaps TRBD1 or TRBD2 (5 bases each). This CDR3 is 15 amino acids long. The V end was cut by 3 bases, the J end by 0 bases, with 10 bases between. Germline-derived CDR1 and CDR2 are SGHRS and YFSETQ. CDR3 DNA: TGCGCCAGCAGCTCCGGGGCTCACTCCTACAATGAGCAGTTCTTC. It specifies CASSSGAHSYNEQFF. Variable domain in full (rest from reference TRBV5-1 and TRBJ2-1): KAGVTQTPRYLIKTRGQQVTLSCSPISGHRSVSWYQQTPGQGLQFLFEYFSETQRNKGNFPGRFSGRQFSNSRSEMNVSTLELGDSALYLCASSSGAHSYNEQFFGPGTRLTVL.

Comments on this clonotype: The final CDR3 position lacks the conserved phenylalanine or tryptophan, pointing to a likely read error. The DNA is left out, because the CDR3 cannot be placed on it with certainty; the CDR3 is given as TCRdb lists it. The chain combines TRBV28 with TRBJ1-1. CDR1 is MDHEN and CDR2 is SYDVKM in the germline V gene. From its first to its last residue, the CDR3 has 9 amino acids. This chain's CDR3 is CASSPHGNS.

This clonotype was seen only a few times. The chain is built from TRBV27 and TRBJ2-1, with D uncertain. This CDR3 region has 12 residues. V gave up 4 bases and J gave up 7 bases, with 8 bases separating them. The germline V gene has CDR1 MNHEY and CDR2 SMNVEV (reference sequence). CDR3 region: CASSSLRNEQFF. CDR3 coding DNA: TGTGCCAGCAGTTCCCTTAGGAATGAGCAGTTCTTC.

For the CDR3, the DNA is TGTGCCAGCAGCTTAGTGTCTTCTAATGAAAAACTGTTTTTT. It encodes CASSLVSSNEKLFF. The chain employs TRBV7-2 and TRBJ1-4, with no clear D. This CDR3 has 14 residues. From germline, CDR1 is SGHTA and CDR2 FQGNSA. V was shortened by 1 base and J by 3 bases, with 6 bases between the two germline ends.

There are many counts of this clonotype. The genes are TRBV27 and TRBJ2-5; TRBD2 agrees at 10 bases. V was pared by 3 bases and J by 4 bases, with 5 bases of the junction left unmatched. Germline CDR1 MNHEY, CDR2 SMNVEV (reference sequence). The CDR3 covers 15 residues. The CDR3 protein is CASSFKRGGSETQYF. The CDR3 region has the DNA TGTGCCAGCAGTTTTAAGCGGGGGGGCTCAGAGACCCAGTACTTC.

Only a few counts were recorded for this clonotype. The chain recombines TRBV2 with TRBJ2-7; 8 bases line up with TRBD1. With 6 bases clipped from V and 6 bases from J, the junction kept 4 bases outside the gene matches. This CDR3 has 12 residues. The V gene's germline CDR1 is SNHLY and CDR2 FYNNEI. The CDR3 is CASRPDRGEQYF. In nucleotides, the CDR3 is TGTGCCAGCAGGCCCGACAGGGGCGAGCAGTACTTC.